This TCR beta chain was captured in a study of T cells expressing NK-cell markers. General study findings and limits: In a handful of donors, these clonotypes also led the CD3+CD56-NKG2C+ fraction.

TCRdb re-called the 5' RACE reads; every CDR3 protein appears as one record, without DNA. The repertoire table contains some 440,000 distinct CDR3 sequences. The CDR3 consists of 18 residues. Germline V CDR1 and CDR2: SGHDT, YYEEEE. As for this clonotype: Its antigen is unknown.

The specimen was blood T cells: a sorted CD56 or NKG2C T cell subset, CD4+ or CD8+ T cells, or bulk PBMC T cells (not recorded which). The chain recombines TRBV5-6 with TRBJ2-2; absent DNA, TCRdb's TRBD2 call cannot be checked. This clonotype was obtained from a woman in her fifties or sixties in good health. CDR3 protein: CASSFLGLAGDNIGELFF.